This T cell receptor (beta chain) was profiled in a study of long-term antiretroviral therapy in people with HIV (dated by TCRdb to between 2020 and 2023). For the wider study: The earliest samples were collected roughly a decade before the 2015 WHO recommendation for immediate ART, at a time when ART was usually postponed until CD4 counts fell. Whether ART initiation and durable HIV suppression were associated with changes in peripheral blood TRB repertoire composition and diversity was tested in a retrospective serial study. A total of about 200 cryopreserved PBMC samples were contributed to the cohort by 30 adults with confirmed HIV infection, with samples collected serially over a mean of approximately six years (range 1-12). Of the 30 participants with HIV, 10 to 11 were female. No cross-contamination during QIAcube processing was seen in test extractions of a monoclonal T-cell line run alongside approximately 36 polyclonal samples.

Sequencing of the TRB variable region was done with the immunoSEQ hsTCRB v3.0 assay at survey level resolution. The target sequencing depth for TRB was about 40,000-55,000 T-cell genomes per sample. Pooled TRB libraries were sequenced on an Illumina MiSeq with a v3 150-cycle kit. The authors' analysis ran thus. Repertoire analysis ran in R within a reproducible Nextflow workflow covering QC, data transformation and analysis. LymphoSeq2, an R package for AIRR-Seq data exploration, was used to implement custom analyses. Several samples that yielded fewer than 5000 total TRB sequences were excluded, so that 150 to 200 HIV repertoires were analyzed. Of the approximately 190 retained HIV repertoires, over 55 were collected before and about 130 after ART initiation. Repertoires were downsampled to 5000 TRB nucleotide sequences, and summary statistics were averaged over 100 downsampling iterations. TRB sequences were retained for analysis only if CDR3 regions of at least seven amino acids were present. Diversity was assessed using a clonality score derived from Shannon entropy and using the Gini coefficient. Repertoire networks linked the top 5000 CDR3 amino acid sequences whenever two sequences differed by an edit distance of one. Antigen specificity groups and MHC restriction were predicted for TRB CDR3 amino acid sequences with GLIPH2. CDR3 amino acid sequences were matched against VDJdb and McPAS-TCR to flag known CMV, EBV, HIV or tissue antigen associations. Pre-ART, post-ART and control groups were compared with Wilcoxon signed-rank tests and Holm-Bonferroni correction. TCRdb limited this immuneACCESS table to in-frame rearrangements with V and J called. A share of clones is missing; checked studies link under half to unresolved V genes, and the rest is unexplained. V and J calls plus clone size are reproduced from that table; the DNA served to infer D and trimming. The sample table records about 33,000 clones; around 80% of these occur just once. The top ten hold under 8.5% of the sample.

Note on this clone: Its antigen target is currently unknown. Base quality data are lacking; no much larger clone is found one base away.

Participants were included only if at least one PBMC sample before ART initiation and at least two post-ART samples were available. Every participant with HIV received treatment in the United States of America. Before DNA extraction, cryopreserved samples of roughly 0.9-11 million PBMC were thawed and washed. At the time of the earliest PBMC sample, participants with HIV were aged between roughly 20 and 55 years. Per participant, PBMC samples came from 1-4 timepoints prior to ART initiation and 2-8 timepoints following ART initiation, for a median of 7 samples. For every participant, serial HIV viral load, CD4+ T-cell count, ART history and demographic data were obtained. Genomic DNA was extracted from unsorted PBMC with a Qiagen kit on a QIAcube, processed in batches of 12 samples. General study outcomes and caveats: Inferences about post-ART repertoire changes were limited because no data were available on ART adherence, viral resistance or therapy changes. Expanded TRB clones identified before ART initiation dominated the repertoire at all time points, although this dominance fluctuated and declined in many PLHIV after ART. The samples span the years 2004 to 2017, and the ART regimens used at that time may not be as effective as current regimens. Compared with controls, HIV repertoires had narrower CDR3 length ranges, and the network structure pointed to an antigen-experienced repertoire that shifted only slightly toward naive after ART. Unsorted PBMC were profiled instead of sorted CD4+ and CD8+ T cells because pre-ART samples had limited cell numbers. Starting ART was linked to a significant rise in TRB diversity, yet even after long-term ART the diversity remained significantly lower than in transplant donor controls. Owing to limited PBMC availability, only the TCR beta chain was sequenced, without alpha chain pairing.

The clonotype originates from a woman aged 45-65 years with HIV. Sequenced material: unsorted PBMCs, taken 2 years after starting antiretroviral therapy.

At the DNA level, the sequence is TGTGCCAGCAGCGGAAAAGGAGGGGTAGAGACCCAGTACTTC. Its protein reads: CASSGKGGVETQYF. This chain is built from TRBV7-7 and TRBJ2-5; possibly the D gene is TRBD2, per 6 matching bases. The CDR3 measures 14 amino acids from cysteine to phenylalanine. Only the CDR3 DNA is retained, 42 bases long and in frame from the first base. Trimming costs V 5 bases and J 4 bases, and their ends lie 14 bases apart. CDR1 and CDR2 (SSHAT, FNYEAQ) derive from the germline V gene (reference sequence).